This section outlines one TCR beta chain sequence together with its context. This clonotype occurred once. Its antigen target is currently unknown. Per-base qualities were not stored, and no clone one base away is much larger. One read alone is weak evidence. The entry originates in a study of blood T cells in healthy people across ages (dated by TCRdb to 2014 to 2015). About the study as a whole: Template switching captured roughly one uniquely barcoded TCR beta cDNA molecule per two T cells in model experiments. The donors were split into four age groups: young (average about 15 years), middle-aged (nearly 40), aged (62) and long-lived (about 82). Donors of different ages were randomly distributed across sequencing lanes to avoid experimental bias. The study analyzed two additional independent replicas of 1 million unique cDNA reads from the same blood draw for two donors, one aged 18 to 29 and one aged 80 or older. To track age-related changes in TCR beta repertoire diversity, the study relied on deep sequencing normalized with unique cDNA molecular identifiers.

The roughly 38 donors, aged 6 to 90 years, were systemically healthy Caucasian individuals from Russia. Each donor gave approximately 9.3 milliliters of peripheral blood, collected into EDTA-treated Vacutainer tubes. Ficoll-Paque density-gradient centrifugation was used to isolate PBMCs, with at least 6.5 million obtained per sample. Trizol reagent was used to extract total RNA from the PBMCs, yielding at least 6 micrograms per sample. For every donor, flow cytometry on a PBMC aliquot measured the percentage of naive CD45RAhigh/CD27high T cells. V and J lose 4 bases and 2 bases, and a span of 16 bases separates them. From its cysteine to its phenylalanine, the CDR3 spans 16 amino acids. The DNA shown is the 48-base CDR3, in frame from base 1. General study outcomes and caveats: There was a strong correlation between observed TCR beta diversity and the percentage of naive T cells measured by flow cytometry. Because donor CMV infection status was unknown, age-related changes in expanded clonotypes were potentially confounded. Compared with the aged group, more naive CD4+ T cells, fewer expanded clones and increased TCR diversity were shown by the long-lived group, suggesting age selection. Estimates of total diversity based on one million sequenced T cells were regarded as lower bounds and as underestimates. Conclusive comparison of naive and antigen-experienced compartments was prevented by the profiling of bulk unsorted PBMCs. Observed TCR beta diversity per million T cells fell roughly linearly with age, and a significant reduction was already apparent by age about 43.

Library preparation used 5' RACE. Sequencing was carried out with an Illumina HiSeq 2500. A second PCR of 7 to 11 cycles was performed with a sample-barcoded 5' primer and a J-beta primer mix. A template-switch 5' adaptor carrying 12 random nucleotides introduced a unique molecular identifier onto each TCR beta cDNA molecule. Each sample yielded at least 2.5 million CDR3-containing paired-end reads. All of the RNA was converted into first-strand cDNA using the Mint cDNA synthesis kit, with a TRBC-specific oligonucleotide serving as the primer. After uracil-DNA glycosylase treatment, a first 18-cycle PCR used universal primers M1SS and BC2_uni_R on all cDNA. The original pipeline was this. Normalization of each sample was performed by random selection of 1 million high-quality reads, each carrying a distinct molecular identifier. Instead of being binned into consensus sequences, reads that shared molecular identifiers were thrown out. MiTCR, run with a Q25 quality threshold and the strictest error-elimination algorithm, handled CDR3 identification, clonotype clustering and error correction. A nonparametric unseen species model using Euler transformation provided a lower-bound estimate of total TCR beta diversity. The public reads were run again by TCRdb, first through fastp at Q25 and then through MiXCR, and only productive beta chains were kept. CDR3 protein sequences are deduplicated, and each keeps its most common genes and DNA. V and J calls and clone size were set by TCRdb, not the authors. This sample gives fewer than 900,000 distinct CDR3 sequences in total; more than 40% of them show up just once. The ten largest clones represent around 32% of the sample.

The rearrangement combines TRBV12-3 or TRBV12-4 with TRBJ2-3; the D segment could be TRBD2, given 5 matching bases. Source material: blood. The TCR comes from a woman in her sixties or seventies in good health. The CDR3 is CASSSTGMDLTDTQYF. The nucleotides are TGTGCCAGCAGTTCAACGGGGATGGACCTCACAGATACGCAGTATTTT.